This TCR beta chain is from a study of T-cell reconstitution after alpha-beta-depleted transplantation in children. Broader study findings: Diversity and T-cell counts at one year after transplant derived mostly from new T cells. About two months after transplant, alpha-beta T cells reportedly came from several hundred expanded graft clones. Some patients' high day-60 TCRbeta diversity was attributed to recipient cells surviving conditioning.

Molecular barcoding with unique molecular identifiers was used for the TCRbeta library. TCRdb recomputed calls from the PCR reads with MiXCR, one row per CDR3 protein. Here the sample spans 150,000 to 250,000 distinct CDR3 sequences, 5% to 6.5% being singletons. This clonotype was found many times. The antigen remains unidentified. This CDR3 spans 15 amino acids. V was clipped by 5 bases and J by 6 bases, with 17 bases between them. Germline V CDR1 and CDR2: SGHTA, FQGNSA. The sequence was obtained from a girl less than two years old with combined immunodeficiency, due to receive a stem cell transplant. The chain uses TRBV7-2 and TRBJ2-1; weak D call: TRBD1 (6 bases). The sample here was PBMCs, taken before TCRalphabeta/CD19-depleted stem cell transplant. The CDR3 DNA follows: TGTGCCAGCAGCAAAAGAGGGGGTATAGTCAATGAGCAGTTCTTC. As protein: CASSKRGGIVNEQFF.